These 10 T cell receptor beta chains were all obtained from the same sample, sequenced in a study of T cell responses to AZD1222 COVID-19 vaccine. Clones were read by immunoSEQ multiplex PCR, and TCRdb kept only the in-frame ones, dropping some. The sample holds approximately 100,000 clones; around 87% are singletons and the top ten take more than 8.5%. The sequencing here drew on peripheral blood, taken 28 days after the second AZD1222 dose. The receptors stem from an adult who received the AZD1222 COVID-19 vaccine.

The chain recombines TRBV19 with TRBJ1-1; D uncertain. Germline V gives CDR1 LNHDA, CDR2 SQIVND (reference sequence). This CDR3 is 14 amino acids long. Trimming cost V 7 bases and J 5 bases, with 17 bases left between them. The CDR3 loop reads CASTVGPHPTEAFF. As DNA, the CDR3 is TGTGCCAGTACCGTCGGACCTCACCCAACTGAAGCTTTCTTT.

V usage is TRBV7-2 and J usage is TRBJ2-7; 7 nucleotides line up with TRBD2. Trimming at V came to 1 base and at J to 2 bases, leaving 8 bases not matched to a gene. CDR3 size: 16 residues. Germline CDR1 reads SGHTA; CDR2 reads FQGNSA. The CDR3 region is CASSLDGAGTTYEQYF. The CDR3 bases are TGTGCCAGCAGCTTAGATGGAGCGGGGACCACCTACGAGCAGTACTTC.

With regard to this clone: One junction end does not reproduce the germline sequence, and a read error may be involved. This sample includes further DNA sequences coding for the same CDR3. The chain carries TRBV6-5 and TRBJ1-1; D is ambiguous. There are 14 residues in the CDR3. Germline V gene sequence: CDR1 MNHEY, CDR2 SVGAGI. The CDR3, as DNA: TGTGCCAGCAGGGATCGACACGCGAACACTGAAGCTTTTTTT. Translating gives CASRDRHANTEAFF.

This clone was detected a few times. This chain uses TRBV11-2 with TRBJ2-1; D gene ambiguous. Germline CDR1 SGHAT, CDR2 FQNNGV. Trimming removed 3 bases from V and 4 bases from J, with 7 bases in between. The CDR3 totals 13 residues. The CDR3 here is CASSFSEYNEQFF. In DNA form, the CDR3 reads TGTGCCAGCAGCTTTTCGGAGTACAATGAGCAGTTCTTC.

V is TRBV4-1 and J is TRBJ2-5, with D perhaps TRBD1 (5 bases). The CDR3 loop spans 13 amino acids. Trimming took 1 base from V and 3 from J, leaving 6 bases between them. Germline assignment: CDR1 MGHRA and CDR2 YSYEKL. CDR3 residues: CASSQGREETQYF. The CDR3 DNA reads as TGCGCCAGCAGCCAAGGCAGGGAAGAGACCCAGTACTTC.

This rearrangement joins TRBV6-2 or TRBV6-3 to TRBJ1-2; D remains ambiguous. Trimming left V 0 bases short and J 4 bases short, with 12 bases between. This CDR3 is built from 15 residues. Germline V gives CDR1 MNHEY, CDR2 SVGEGT. The CDR3 region is CASSYSGEKLYGYTF. The CDR3 DNA follows: TGTGCCAGCAGTTACTCCGGAGAGAAGCTCTATGGCTACACCTTC.

The chain employs TRBV10-1 and TRBJ1-1; D is unclear. The ends were cut back, 1 base at V and 1 base at J, with 7 bases in the middle. Germline CDR1 reads WNHNN; CDR2 reads SYGVQD (reference sequence). The CDR3 runs to 14 residues. The CDR3 reads CASSEFPGNTEAFF. The CDR3 DNA reads TGCGCCAGCAGTGAGTTCCCAGGGAACACTGAAGCTTTCTTT.

This chain connects TRBV27 to TRBJ1-1; TRBD1 matches at 9 bases. V gave up 5 bases and J gave up 7 bases; unmatched junction bases: 17. Looked up from germline, CDR1 is MNHEY and CDR2 is SMNVEV (reference sequence). The CDR3 is made up of 17 amino acids. The CDR3 DNA follows: TGTGCCAGCAGTGGGGTCCCGGGACAGGGCGGGCCCTATGAAGCTTTCTTT. Its translation is CASSGVPGQGGPYEAFF.

Only one count was recorded for this clone. In DNA form, the CDR3 reads TGTGCCAGCAACCCAGGGGGCGAGAACTATGGCTACACCTTC. Translation: CASNPGGENYGYTF. This chain connects TRBV6-5 to TRBJ1-2, with 8 bases fitting TRBD1. V trimming: 7 bases; J trimming: 2 bases; junction bases outside the gene matches: 6. The CDR3 consists of 14 residues. Germline V lookup: CDR1 MNHEY, CDR2 SVGAGI.

The V call is TRBV27, the J call TRBJ2-2; D unresolved. CDR1 and CDR2 from the germline V gene are MNHEY and SMNVEV (reference sequence). Trimming cost V 2 bases and J 1 base, with 5 bases left between them. This CDR3 has 14 residues. The DNA of the CDR3 is TGTGCCAGCAGTTTACTAGAGAACACCGGGGAGCTGTTTTTT. Translating gives CASSLLENTGELFF.